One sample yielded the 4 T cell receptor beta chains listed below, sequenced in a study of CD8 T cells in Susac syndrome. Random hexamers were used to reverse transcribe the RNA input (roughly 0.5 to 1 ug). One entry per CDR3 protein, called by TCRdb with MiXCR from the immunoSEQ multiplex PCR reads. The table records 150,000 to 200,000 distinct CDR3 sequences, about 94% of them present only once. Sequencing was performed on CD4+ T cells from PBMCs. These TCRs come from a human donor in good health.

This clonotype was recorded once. Written as DNA, the CDR3 is TGTGCCAGTAGTATCCAGAGGAACACTGAAGCTTTCTTT. Protein sequence: CASSIQRNTEAFF. The chain combines TRBV19 with TRBJ1-1; no clear D. Trimming stripped 3 bases from V and 1 base from J, with 6 bases between. The germline V gene encodes CDR1 LNHDA and CDR2 SQIVND (reference sequence). The CDR3 extends over 13 amino acids.

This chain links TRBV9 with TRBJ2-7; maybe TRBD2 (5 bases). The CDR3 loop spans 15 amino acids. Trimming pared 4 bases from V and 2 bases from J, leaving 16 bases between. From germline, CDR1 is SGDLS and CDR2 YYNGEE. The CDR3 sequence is CASSLRPGNTYEQYF. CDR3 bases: TGTGCCAGCAGCTTGCGTCCGGGGAACACCTACGAGCAGTACTTC.

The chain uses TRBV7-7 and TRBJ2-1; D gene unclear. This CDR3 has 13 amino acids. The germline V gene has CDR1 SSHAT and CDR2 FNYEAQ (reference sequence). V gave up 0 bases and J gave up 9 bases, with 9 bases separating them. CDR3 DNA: TGTGCCAGCAGCTTAGCTGGAAGAGGTGAGCAGTTCTTC. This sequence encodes CASSLAGRGEQFF.

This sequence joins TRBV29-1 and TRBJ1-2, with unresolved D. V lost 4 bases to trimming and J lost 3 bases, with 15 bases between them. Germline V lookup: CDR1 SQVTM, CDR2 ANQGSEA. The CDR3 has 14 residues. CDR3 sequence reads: CSVVGSKYDYGYTF. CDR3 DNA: TGCAGCGTTGTTGGCAGCAAATATGACTATGGCTACACCTTC.